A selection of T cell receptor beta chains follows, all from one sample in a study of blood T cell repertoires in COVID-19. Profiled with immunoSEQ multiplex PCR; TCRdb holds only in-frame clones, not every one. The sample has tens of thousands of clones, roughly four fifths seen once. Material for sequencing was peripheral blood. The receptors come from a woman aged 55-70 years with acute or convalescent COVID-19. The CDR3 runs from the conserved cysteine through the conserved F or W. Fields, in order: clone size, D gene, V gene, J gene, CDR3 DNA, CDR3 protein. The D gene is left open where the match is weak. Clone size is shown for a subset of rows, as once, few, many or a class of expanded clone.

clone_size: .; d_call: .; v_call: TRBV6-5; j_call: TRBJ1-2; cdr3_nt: TGTGCCAGCAGTTTCATGTCTAGGGGTTCCAACTATGGCTACACCTTC; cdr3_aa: CASSFMSRGSNYGYTF
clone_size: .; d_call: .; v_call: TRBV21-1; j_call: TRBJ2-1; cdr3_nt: TGTGCCACCGTCAGACTCGGGGAGGTATCCTACAATGAGCAGTTCTTC; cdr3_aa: CATVRLGEVSYNEQFF
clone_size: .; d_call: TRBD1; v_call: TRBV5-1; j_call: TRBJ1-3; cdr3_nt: TGCGCCAGCAGCGCCGGGACAGCCGGAAACACCATATATTTT; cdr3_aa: CASSAGTAGNTIYF
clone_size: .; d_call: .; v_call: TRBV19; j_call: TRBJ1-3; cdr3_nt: TGTGCCAGTAGGATCTCAGGGATGACTGGAAACACCATATATTTT; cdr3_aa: CASRISGMTGNTIYF
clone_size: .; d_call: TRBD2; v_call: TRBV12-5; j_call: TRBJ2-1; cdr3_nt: TGTGCTAGTGGGGCCGGGACTAGTTTTGCGGATGAGCAGTTCTTC; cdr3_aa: CASGAGTSFADEQFF
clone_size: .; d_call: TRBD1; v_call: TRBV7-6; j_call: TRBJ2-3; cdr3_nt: TGTGCCAGCAGCTTACGGACAGGGGGCAGTAGAGATACGCAGTATTTT; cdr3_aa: CASSLRTGGSRDTQYF
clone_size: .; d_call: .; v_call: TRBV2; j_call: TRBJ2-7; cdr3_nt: TGTGCCAGCAGGCGGGACGATACCTACGAGCAGTACTTC; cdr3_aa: CASRRDDTYEQYF
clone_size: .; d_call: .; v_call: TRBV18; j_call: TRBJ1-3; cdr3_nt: TGTGCCAGCTCACCACGGGGGCCAGGCAACCTCTCTGGAAACACCATATATTTT; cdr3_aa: CASSPRGPGNLSGNTIYF
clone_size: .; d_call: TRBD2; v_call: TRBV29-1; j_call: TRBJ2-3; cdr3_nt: TGCACCACTCTCCACGGGAGGGGCCCAGATACGCAGTATTTT; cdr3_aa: CTTLHGRGPDTQYF
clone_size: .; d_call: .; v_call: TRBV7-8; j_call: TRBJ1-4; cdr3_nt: TGTGCCAGCAGCTTATATGGGGAGGGAGAAAAACTGTTTTTT; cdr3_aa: CASSLYGEGEKLFF
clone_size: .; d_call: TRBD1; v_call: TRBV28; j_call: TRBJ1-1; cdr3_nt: TGTGCCAGCAGTCCTCGGGACAGACGGAACACTGAAGCTTTCTTT; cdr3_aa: CASSPRDRRNTEAFF
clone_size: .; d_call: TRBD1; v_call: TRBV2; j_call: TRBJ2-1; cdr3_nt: TGTGCCAGCAGTGAAGAGGGCAGGGGGACCTACAATGAGCAGTTCTTC; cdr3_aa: CASSEEGRGTYNEQFF
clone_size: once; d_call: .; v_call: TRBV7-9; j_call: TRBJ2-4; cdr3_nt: TGTGCCAGCAGCTCTGGAGAGACGTTAGCCAAAAACATTCAGTACTTC; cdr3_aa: CASSSGETLAKNIQYF
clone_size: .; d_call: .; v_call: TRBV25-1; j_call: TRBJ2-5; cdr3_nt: TGTGCCAGCAGTGAATCGATCAGGGCAGAGACCCAGTACTTC; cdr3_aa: CASSESIRAETQYF
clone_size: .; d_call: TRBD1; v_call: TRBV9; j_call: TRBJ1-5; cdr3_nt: TGTGCCAGCAGCAGGGGACAGGGTGGGAATCAGCCCCAGCATTTT; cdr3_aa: CASSRGQGGNQPQHF
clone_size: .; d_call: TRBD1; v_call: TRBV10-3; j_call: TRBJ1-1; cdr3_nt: TGTGCCATCAGTGAGCTGGACAGGGGTGGAACTGAAGCTTTCTTT; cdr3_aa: CAISELDRGGTEAFF
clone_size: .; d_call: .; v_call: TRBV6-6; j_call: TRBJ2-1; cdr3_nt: TGTGCCAGCAGTCCATTAGCGGAGCCGTTCTACAATGAGCAGTTCTTC; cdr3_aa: CASSPLAEPFYNEQFF
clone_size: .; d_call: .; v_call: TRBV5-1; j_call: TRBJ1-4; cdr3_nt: TGCGCCAGCAGCTTGTCAGGGTCGGCTACTAATGAAAAACTGTTTTTT; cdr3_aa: CASSLSGSATNEKLFF
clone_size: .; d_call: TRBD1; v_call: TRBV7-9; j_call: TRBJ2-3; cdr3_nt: TGTGCCAGCAGCCCCGGACAGGGTACAGATACGCAGTATTTT; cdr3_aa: CASSPGQGTDTQYF
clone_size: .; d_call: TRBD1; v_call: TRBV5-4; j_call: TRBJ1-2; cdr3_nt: TGTGCCAGCAGCTTCGCCAGGGGGCAGGAGGGCTACACCTTC; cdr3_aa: CASSFARGQEGYTF
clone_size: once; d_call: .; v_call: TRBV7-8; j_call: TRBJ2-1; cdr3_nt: TGTGCCAGCAGCCATCTTATTATTTCTAGGTACAATGAGCAGTTCTTC; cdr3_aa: CASSHLIISRYNEQFF
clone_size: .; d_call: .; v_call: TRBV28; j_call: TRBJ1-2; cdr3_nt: TGTGCCAGCAGTTTCGGGGGGGTCGGGAGCGGCTACACCTTC; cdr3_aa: CASSFGGVGSGYTF
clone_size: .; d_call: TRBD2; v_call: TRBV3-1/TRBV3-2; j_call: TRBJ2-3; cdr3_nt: TGTGCCAGCAGCCAAGCTCCACTAGCGGGAGGGCCAGATACGCAGTATTTT; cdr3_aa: CASSQAPLAGGPDTQYF
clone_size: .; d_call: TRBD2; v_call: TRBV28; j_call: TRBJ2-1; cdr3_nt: TGTGCCAGCAGTTTTAGCGGGAGGCTCAATGAGCAGTTCTTC; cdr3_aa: CASSFSGRLNEQFF
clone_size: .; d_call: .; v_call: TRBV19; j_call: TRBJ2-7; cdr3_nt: TGTGCCAGTAGTACCCGATTTACTTACGAGCAGTACTTC; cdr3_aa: CASSTRFTYEQYF
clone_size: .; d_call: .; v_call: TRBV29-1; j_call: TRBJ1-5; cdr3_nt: TGCAGCGTTGTAGTTGGCAATCAGCCCCAGCATTTT; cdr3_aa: CSVVVGNQPQHF
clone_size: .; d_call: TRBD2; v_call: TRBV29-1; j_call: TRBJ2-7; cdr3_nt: TGCAGCGTTGCTAGCGGGAGTATCGACGAGCAGTACTTC; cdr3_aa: CSVASGSIDEQYF
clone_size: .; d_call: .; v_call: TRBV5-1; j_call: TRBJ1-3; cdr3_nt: TGCGCCAGCAGCTTGGTGGGAGGCTCTGGAAACACCATATATTTT; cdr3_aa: CASSLVGGSGNTIYF
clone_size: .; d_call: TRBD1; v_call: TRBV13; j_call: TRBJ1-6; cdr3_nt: TGTGCCAGCAGCTTGAGGACAGGGTTTACTAATTCACCCCTCCACTTT; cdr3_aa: CASSLRTGFTNSPLHF
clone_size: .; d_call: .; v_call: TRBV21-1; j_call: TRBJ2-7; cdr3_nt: TGTGCCAGCAGGCCCCTCAGGACACCTTACTCCTACGAGCAGTACTTC; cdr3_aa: CASRPLRTPYSYEQYF
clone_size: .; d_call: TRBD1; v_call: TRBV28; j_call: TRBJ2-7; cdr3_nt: TGTGCCAGCAGTACTCAGAGAACAGGGGGTATCTACGAGCAGTACTTC; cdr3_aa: CASSTQRTGGIYEQYF
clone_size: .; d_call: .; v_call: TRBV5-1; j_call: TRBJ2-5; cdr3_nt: TGCGCCAGCAGCTTGGGCTCGACAGCTATCCAAGAGACCCAGTACTTC; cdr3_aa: CASSLGSTAIQETQYF
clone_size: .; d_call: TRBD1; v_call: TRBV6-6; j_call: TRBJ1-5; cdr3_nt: TGTGCCAGCTCCGACGGGACAGTAGATCAGCCCCAGCATTTT; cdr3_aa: CASSDGTVDQPQHF
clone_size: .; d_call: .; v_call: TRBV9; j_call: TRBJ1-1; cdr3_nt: TGTGCCAGCAGGAGGCCGGGGACTGAAGCTTTCTTT; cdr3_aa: CASRRPGTEAFF
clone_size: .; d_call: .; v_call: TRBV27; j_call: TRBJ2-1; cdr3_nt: TGTGCCAGCAGTTTAGAGTACAGCGGTTCCTACAATGAGCAGTTCTTC; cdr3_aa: CASSLEYSGSYNEQFF
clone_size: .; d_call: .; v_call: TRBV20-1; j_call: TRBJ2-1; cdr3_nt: TGCAGTGCTTCAGAATACAATGAGCAGTTCTTC; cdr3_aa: CSASEYNEQFF
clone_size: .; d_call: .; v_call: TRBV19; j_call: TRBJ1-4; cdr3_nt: TGTGCCAGTAGCTCGTGGGGGCTTGGAGAAAAACTGTTTTTT; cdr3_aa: CASSSWGLGEKLFF
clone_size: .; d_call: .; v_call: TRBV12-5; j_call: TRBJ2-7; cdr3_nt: TGTGCTAGTGCCCCGCATGGCTTATACGAGCAGTACTTC; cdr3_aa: CASAPHGLYEQYF
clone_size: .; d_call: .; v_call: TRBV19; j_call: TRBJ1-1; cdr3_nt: TGTGCCAGTAGTATTTTATCACGGACTGAAGCTTTCTTT; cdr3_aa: CASSILSRTEAFF
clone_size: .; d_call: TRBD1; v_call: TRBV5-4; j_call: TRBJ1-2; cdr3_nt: TGTGCCAGCAGCCCCAGGGGGTACTATGGCTACACCTTC; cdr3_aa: CASSPRGYYGYTF
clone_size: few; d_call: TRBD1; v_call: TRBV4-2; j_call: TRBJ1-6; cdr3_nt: TGTGCCAGCAGCGAAAACAGGGGTTCCTATAATTCACCCCTCCACTTT; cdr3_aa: CASSENRGSYNSPLHF